This TCR beta chain was identified during a study of blood T cell repertoires in COVID-19. On the study more broadly: Sources were T cells, B-cell-depleted T cells, or PBMCs; the material itself was cDNA or gDNA.

As for this clone: The identical CDR3 is also encoded by other nucleotide sequences in the sample.

The authors' processing: Counts of nucleated cells, estimated from reference gene primer amplification, were obtained. Using immunoSEQ multiplex PCR, the repertoire was profiled, and TCRdb retains in-frame clones only, with some absent. V and J calls and clone size follow that table, whereas D and trimming were derived from the DNA. The sample yields more than 250,000 clones, approximately 91% seen once. Between the trimmed V and J ends, which lost 3 bases and 2 bases, there was a span of 8 bases. Germline V gene sequence: CDR1 GTSNPN, CDR2 SVGIG (reference sequence). The CDR3 spans 13 residues. The chain is built from TRBV30 and TRBJ1-5, with a possible D match to TRBD1 (6 bases). This receptor was taken from a human donor in a cohort sampled during active COVID-19. Sequencing input: peripheral blood. CDR3 sequence: CAWRSGGNQPQHF. CDR3 bases: TGTGCCTGGAGATCAGGGGGCAATCAGCCCCAGCATTTT.